These T cell receptor beta chains were read from a single sample in a study of response to subunit inactivated influenza vaccine. TCRdb re-called the RT-PCR reads through MiXCR, storing one row per CDR3 protein. The sample has about 190,000 distinct CDR3 sequences; 13% to 15% are singletons. Source: CD8+ T cells sorted from PBMCs, taken 5 to 6 days after vaccination. The receptors were sampled from a man aged 45-65 years who received an inactivated influenza vaccine. Both conserved end residues are part of each CDR3. The order of the fields is D gene, clone size, V gene, J gene, CDR3 protein, CDR3 DNA. A D gene is named only where the DNA matches it firmly. Not every row has a clone size; where given, it reads once, few, many or a size class.

d_gene: NA
abundance: few
v_gene: TRBV24-1
j_gene: TRBJ2-3
CDR3aa: CATSDLAAGGTDTQYF
CDR3nt: TGTGCCACCAGTGATTTGGCCGCAGGCGGCACAGATACGCAGTATTTT

d_gene: TRBD1
abundance: NA
v_gene: TRBV20-1
j_gene: TRBJ1-1
CDR3aa: CSAMQGDSTEAFF
CDR3nt: TGCAGTGCTATGCAGGGGGATAGCACTGAAGCTTTCTTT

d_gene: NA
abundance: NA
v_gene: TRBV6-1
j_gene: TRBJ1-6
CDR3aa: CASNQGLWSPLHF
CDR3nt: TGTGCCAGCAACCAGGGGCTTTGGTCACCCCTCCACTTT

d_gene: TRBD2
abundance: few
v_gene: TRBV28
j_gene: TRBJ2-2
CDR3aa: CASSQLAGGPGELFF
CDR3nt: TGTGCCAGCAGCCAACTAGCGGGGGGACCCGGGGAGCTGTTTTTT

d_gene: NA
abundance: NA
v_gene: TRBV5-1
j_gene: TRBJ2-1
CDR3aa: CASSRDFYLDEQFF
CDR3nt: TGCGCCAGCAGTCGGGACTTCTACCTCGATGAGCAGTTCTTC

d_gene: TRBD1
abundance: few
v_gene: TRBV12-3/TRBV12-4
j_gene: TRBJ2-7
CDR3aa: CASRGPFPGTGAEQYF
CDR3nt: TGTGCCAGCCGTGGGCCCTTTCCCGGGACAGGGGCCGAGCAGTACTTC

d_gene: TRBD1
abundance: few
v_gene: TRBV3-1
j_gene: TRBJ2-2
CDR3aa: CASSQALQGRVTGELFF
CDR3nt: TGTGCCAGCAGCCAAGCTTTACAGGGGAGAGTCACCGGGGAGCTGTTTTTT

d_gene: TRBD2
abundance: NA
v_gene: TRBV7-2
j_gene: TRBJ2-3
CDR3aa: CASSLAGTSGSADTQYF
CDR3nt: TGTGCCAGCAGCTTAGCGGGGACTAGCGGGAGTGCAGATACGCAGTATTTT

d_gene: NA
abundance: few
v_gene: TRBV25-1
j_gene: TRBJ1-1
CDR3aa: CASSEGAGLNTEAFF
CDR3nt: TGTGCCAGCAGTGAAGGTGCGGGCCTGAACACTGAAGCTTTCTTT

d_gene: TRBD2
abundance: few
v_gene: TRBV7-8
j_gene: TRBJ2-3
CDR3aa: CASDQSTTSVPTDTQYF
CDR3nt: TGTGCCAGCGACCAATCCACAACTAGCGTGCCGACAGATACGCAGTATTTT

d_gene: NA
abundance: NA
v_gene: TRBV9
j_gene: TRBJ2-2
CDR3aa: CASSGSLTGRTNTGELFF
CDR3nt: TGTGCCAGCAGCGGATCACTTACGGGACGTACGAACACCGGGGAGCTGTTTTTT

d_gene: NA
abundance: many
v_gene: TRBV7-9
j_gene: TRBJ1-2
CDR3aa: CASSLGQGGYGYTF
CDR3nt: TGTGCCAGCAGCTTAGGGCAGGGCGGCTATGGCTACACCTTC

d_gene: NA
abundance: many
v_gene: TRBV7-9
j_gene: TRBJ1-4
CDR3aa: CASSLDLGREKLFF
CDR3nt: TGTGCCAGCAGCCTGGACCTAGGTCGCGAAAAACTGTTTTTT

d_gene: NA
abundance: NA
v_gene: TRBV6-5
j_gene: TRBJ2-2
CDR3aa: CASSYDSANTGELFF
CDR3nt: TGTGCCAGCAGTTACGACAGCGCGAACACCGGGGAGCTGTTTTTT

d_gene: TRBD1
abundance: NA
v_gene: TRBV20-1
j_gene: TRBJ2-5
CDR3aa: CSARELGQGGETQYF
CDR3nt: TGCAGTGCTAGAGAACTGGGACAGGGAGGGGAGACCCAGTACTTC

d_gene: TRBD2
abundance: NA
v_gene: TRBV5-1
j_gene: TRBJ2-7
CDR3aa: CASSYNSGTSGRFYEQYF
CDR3nt: TGCGCCAGCAGCTATAATTCCGGGACTAGCGGGAGGTTCTACGAGCAGTACTTC

d_gene: TRBD1
abundance: few
v_gene: TRBV28
j_gene: TRBJ2-1
CDR3aa: CASSLGTAVYNEQFF
CDR3nt: TGTGCCAGCAGTTTAGGGACAGCGGTATACAATGAGCAGTTCTTC

d_gene: NA
abundance: NA
v_gene: TRBV29-1
j_gene: TRBJ2-7
CDR3aa: CSGGGEYEQYF
CDR3nt: TGCAGCGGGGGTGGCGAGTACGAGCAGTACTTC

d_gene: NA
abundance: few
v_gene: TRBV6-1
j_gene: TRBJ2-2
CDR3aa: CASSPRGQPNTGELFF
CDR3nt: TGTGCCAGCAGTCCGCGCGGACAGCCGAACACCGGGGAGCTGTTTTTT

d_gene: TRBD2
abundance: NA
v_gene: TRBV11-1
j_gene: TRBJ2-3
CDR3aa: CASSLGTSGRQQRDTQYF
CDR3nt: TGTGCCAGCAGCTTGGGGACTAGCGGGAGACAGCAGCGCGATACGCAGTATTTT

d_gene: NA
abundance: few
v_gene: TRBV24-1
j_gene: TRBJ1-5
CDR3aa: CATSGQDSYQPQHF
CDR3nt: TGTGCCACCAGTGGTCAGGACAGTTATCAGCCCCAGCATTTT

d_gene: TRBD1
abundance: NA
v_gene: TRBV3-1
j_gene: TRBJ2-7
CDR3aa: CASSPQTGPYEQYF
CDR3nt: TGTGCCAGCAGCCCGCAGACAGGGCCCTACGAGCAGTACTTC

d_gene: NA
abundance: NA
v_gene: TRBV3-1
j_gene: TRBJ1-5
CDR3aa: CASSQELDQPQHF
CDR3nt: TGTGCCAGCAGCCAAGAGTTGGATCAGCCCCAGCATTTT

d_gene: TRBD2
abundance: NA
v_gene: TRBV9
j_gene: TRBJ2-1
CDR3aa: CASSAPVWSGVDLPPSYNEQFF
CDR3nt: TGTGCCAGCAGCGCCCCCGTTTGGAGCGGGGTCGATCTGCCGCCTTCCTACAATGAGCAGTTCTTC

d_gene: NA
abundance: few
v_gene: TRBV12-3/TRBV12-4
j_gene: TRBJ2-6
CDR3aa: CASSSTGLLNSGANVLTF
CDR3nt: TGTGCCAGCAGTTCTACAGGGTTATTAAACTCTGGGGCCAACGTCCTGACTTTC

d_gene: NA
abundance: few
v_gene: TRBV4-3
j_gene: TRBJ1-2
CDR3aa: CASSQDWIRGNYTF
CDR3nt: TGCGCCAGCAGCCAAGATTGGATTAGAGGGAACTACACCTTC

d_gene: NA
abundance: few
v_gene: TRBV5-1
j_gene: TRBJ2-7
CDR3aa: CASSSIEGGAYEQYF
CDR3nt: TGCGCCAGCAGCTCCATAGAGGGGGGTGCCTACGAGCAGTACTTC

d_gene: NA
abundance: many
v_gene: TRBV12-3/TRBV12-4
j_gene: TRBJ2-5
CDR3aa: CASSFGETQYF
CDR3nt: TGTGCCAGCAGTTTTGGGGAGACCCAGTACTTC

d_gene: NA
abundance: few
v_gene: TRBV20-1
j_gene: TRBJ1-5
CDR3aa: CSAQRENQPQHF
CDR3nt: TGCAGTGCACAAAGGGAAAATCAGCCCCAGCATTTT

d_gene: NA
abundance: few
v_gene: TRBV6-2/TRBV6-3
j_gene: TRBJ2-7
CDR3aa: CASSYSGPGFYEQYF
CDR3nt: TGTGCCAGCAGTTACTCGGGACCGGGCTTCTACGAGCAGTACTTC

d_gene: TRBD1
abundance: NA
v_gene: TRBV4-2
j_gene: TRBJ2-7
CDR3aa: CASSQPGTGVHEQYF
CDR3nt: TGTGCCAGCAGCCAACCCGGGACAGGGGTTCACGAGCAGTACTTC

d_gene: TRBD2
abundance: NA
v_gene: TRBV24-1
j_gene: TRBJ2-3
CDR3aa: CAISEATSGNTDTQYF
CDR3nt: TGTGCCATCAGTGAAGCGACTAGCGGGAACACAGATACGCAGTATTTT

d_gene: TRBD1
abundance: many
v_gene: TRBV9
j_gene: TRBJ2-2
CDR3aa: CASSGADRGLGELFF
CDR3nt: TGTGCCAGCAGCGGCGCGGACAGGGGTCTCGGGGAGCTGTTTTTT

d_gene: NA
abundance: NA
v_gene: TRBV7-9
j_gene: TRBJ2-7
CDR3aa: CASSLGGQYYEQYF
CDR3nt: TGTGCCAGCAGCTTAGGGGGACAATACTACGAGCAGTACTTC

d_gene: TRBD1
abundance: few
v_gene: TRBV20-1
j_gene: TRBJ2-7
CDR3aa: CSARPGQKHYEQYF
CDR3nt: TGCAGTGCTAGACCGGGACAGAAGCACTACGAGCAGTACTTC

d_gene: NA
abundance: NA
v_gene: TRBV7-9
j_gene: TRBJ1-2
CDR3aa: CASSLGGPGYGYTF
CDR3nt: TGTGCCAGCAGCTTAGGGGGCCCGGGCTATGGCTACACCTTC

d_gene: TRBD2
abundance: few
v_gene: TRBV29-1
j_gene: TRBJ2-1
CDR3aa: CSVELLARNNEQFF
CDR3nt: TGCAGCGTTGAACTACTAGCGAGGAACAATGAGCAGTTCTTC

d_gene: TRBD2
abundance: NA
v_gene: TRBV6-5
j_gene: TRBJ2-2
CDR3aa: CASSYIARAGGLRELFF
CDR3nt: TGTGCCAGCAGTTACATTGCTCGGGCGGGGGGTTTGAGGGAGCTGTTTTTT

d_gene: NA
abundance: few
v_gene: TRBV7-9
j_gene: TRBJ1-1
CDR3aa: CASRSDPGWEETEAFF
CDR3nt: TGTGCCAGCAGGTCCGACCCCGGTTGGGAGGAAACTGAAGCTTTCTTT

d_gene: TRBD1
abundance: NA
v_gene: TRBV7-2
j_gene: TRBJ2-5
CDR3aa: CASSDGTAPLGETQYF
CDR3nt: TGTGCCAGCAGCGACGGGACAGCTCCCCTGGGGGAGACCCAGTACTTC

d_gene: NA
abundance: many
v_gene: TRBV28
j_gene: TRBJ2-3
CDR3aa: CASSFSDTQYF
CDR3nt: TGTGCCAGCAGTTTCTCTGATACGCAGTATTTT

d_gene: NA
abundance: few
v_gene: TRBV28
j_gene: TRBJ2-5
CDR3aa: CASRTMTRFMETQYF
CDR3nt: TGTGCCAGCAGAACCATGACTAGGTTCATGGAGACCCAGTACTTC

d_gene: NA
abundance: many
v_gene: TRBV29-1
j_gene: TRBJ2-1
CDR3aa: CSVFSGSYNEQFF
CDR3nt: TGCAGCGTCTTTAGCGGCTCCTACAATGAGCAGTTCTTC

d_gene: TRBD1
abundance: many
v_gene: TRBV3-1
j_gene: TRBJ1-2
CDR3aa: CASSQDHGGQVYNYGYTF
CDR3nt: TGTGCCAGCAGCCAAGATCACGGGGGACAGGTCTACAACTATGGCTACACCTTC

d_gene: NA
abundance: NA
v_gene: TRBV12-3/TRBV12-4
j_gene: TRBJ2-6
CDR3aa: CASTLIGSGIRSGANVLTF
CDR3nt: TGTGCCAGCACCTTAATCGGGTCAGGGATAAGGAGTGGGGCCAACGTCCTGACTTTC